These 5 T cell receptor beta chains share one sample of origin, sequenced in a study of blood T cells in healthy people across ages (dated by TCRdb to the mid-2010s). The method behind the library was 5' RACE. A second PCR of roughly 6 to 11 cycles was performed with a sample-barcoded 5' primer and a J-beta primer mix. The public reads were reanalyzed by TCRdb: fastp trimming at Q25, MiXCR alignment, in-frame beta chains only. All rows with the same CDR3 protein become a single entry with the most common DNA and genes. Here the sample has approximately 1,700,000 distinct CDR3 sequences; 35% to 50% occur a single time. Roughly 23% of the sample comes from the top ten. The sample comprised blood. These TCRs come from a human donor in good health.

This chain uses TRBV12-3 or TRBV12-4 with TRBJ1-1; 9 nucleotides align to TRBD1. This CDR3 has 13 residues. V trimming: 2 bases; J trimming: 11 bases; junction bases outside the gene matches: 6. The CDR3, as DNA: TGTGCCAGCAGTTTAACAGGGGGCGCGTATGCTTTCTTT. This gives the protein CASSLTGGAYAFF.

This clonotype was seen a few times. V usage is TRBV4-1 and J usage is TRBJ1-1; 9 bases line up with TRBD1. CDR3 length equals 14 residues. V gave up 4 bases and J gave up 6 bases; unmatched junction bases: 6. CDR1 is MGHRA and CDR2 is YSYEKL in the germline V gene. CDR3 protein: CASSPRDREAEAFF. The CDR3 bases are TGCGCCAGCAGCCCCCGGGACAGGGAAGCTGAAGCTTTCTTT.

This clonotype was observed a handful of times. CDR3 nucleotides: TGTGCCAGCAGCCGAACAGGGGGCTGGGAGCAGTACTTC. Its protein product is CASSRTGGWEQYF. J is TRBJ2-7 and V is TRBV14, with 9 bases aligning to TRBD1. The CDR3 is made up of 13 amino acids. Germline lookup yields CDR1 SGHDN and CDR2 FVKESK. With V trimmed by 4 bases and J by 7 bases, 5 bases remained unmatched.

The chain links TRBV27 to TRBJ1-6; D might be TRBD1 (5 bases). Germline V gives CDR1 MNHEY, CDR2 SMNVEV (reference sequence). The CDR3 has 13 amino acids. V shed 8 bases and J shed 9 bases, with 14 bases lying between them. The CDR3 region has the DNA TGTGCCAGCGGATGGGGACGGAGTTCACCCCTCCACTTT. It codes for CASGWGRSSPLHF.

The V call is TRBV20-1, the J call TRBJ2-3, with D possibly TRBD2 on 6 matching bases. Trimming removed 1 base at V and 8 bases at J, with 13 bases between. The CDR3 is 13 residues long. Looked up from germline, CDR1 is DFQATT and CDR2 is SNEGSKA (reference sequence). The CDR3 DNA reads as TGCAGTGCTAGAGGACAGCCCGGGGGTACGCAGTATTTT. Translated: CSARGQPGGTQYF.